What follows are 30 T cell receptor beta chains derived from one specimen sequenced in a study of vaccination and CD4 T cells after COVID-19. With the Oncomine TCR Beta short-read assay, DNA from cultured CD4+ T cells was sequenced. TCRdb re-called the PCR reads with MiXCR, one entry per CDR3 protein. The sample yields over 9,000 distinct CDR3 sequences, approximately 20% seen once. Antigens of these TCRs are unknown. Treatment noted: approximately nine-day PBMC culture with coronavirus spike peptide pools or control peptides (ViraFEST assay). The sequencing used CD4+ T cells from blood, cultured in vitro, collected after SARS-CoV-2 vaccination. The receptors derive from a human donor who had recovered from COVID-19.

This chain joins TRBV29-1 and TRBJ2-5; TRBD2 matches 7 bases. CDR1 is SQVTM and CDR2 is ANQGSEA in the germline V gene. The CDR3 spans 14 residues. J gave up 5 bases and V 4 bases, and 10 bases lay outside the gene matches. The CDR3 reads CSVVRLAGGETQYF. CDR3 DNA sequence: TGCAGCGTTGTGAGACTAGCCGGGGGGGAGACCCAGTACTTC.

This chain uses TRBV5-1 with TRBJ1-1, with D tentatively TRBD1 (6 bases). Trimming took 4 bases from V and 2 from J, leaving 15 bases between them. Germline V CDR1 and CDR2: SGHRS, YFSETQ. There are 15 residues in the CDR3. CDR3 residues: CASSPRAGGNTEAFF. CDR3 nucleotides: TGCGCCAGCAGCCCGAGGGCCGGGGGCAACACTGAAGCTTTCTTT.

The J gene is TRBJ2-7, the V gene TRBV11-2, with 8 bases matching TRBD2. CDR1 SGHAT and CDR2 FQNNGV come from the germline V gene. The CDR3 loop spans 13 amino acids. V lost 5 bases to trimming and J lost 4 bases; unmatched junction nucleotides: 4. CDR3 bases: TGTGCCAGCAGCCTGGGACTAGAATACGAGCAGTACTTC. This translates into CASSLGLEYEQYF.

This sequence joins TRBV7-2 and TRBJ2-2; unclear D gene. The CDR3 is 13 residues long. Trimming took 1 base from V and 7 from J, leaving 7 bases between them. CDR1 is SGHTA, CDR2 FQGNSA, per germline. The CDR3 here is CASSLVGLGELFF. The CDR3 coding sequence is TGTGCCAGCAGCTTAGTAGGTCTCGGGGAGCTGTTTTTT. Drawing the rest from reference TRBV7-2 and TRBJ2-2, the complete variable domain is GAGVSQSPSNKVTEKGKDVELRCDPISGHTALYWYRQSLGQGLEFLIYFQGNSAPDKSGLPSDRFSAERTGGSVSTLTIQRTQQEDSAVYLCASSLVGLGELFFGEGSRLTVL.

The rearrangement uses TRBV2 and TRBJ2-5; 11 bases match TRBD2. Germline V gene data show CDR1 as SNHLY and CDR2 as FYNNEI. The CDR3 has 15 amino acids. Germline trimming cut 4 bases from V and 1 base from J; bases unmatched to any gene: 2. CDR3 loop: CASSGTSGSQETQYF. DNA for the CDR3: TGTGCCAGCAGTGGAACTAGCGGGAGCCAAGAGACCCAGTACTTC.

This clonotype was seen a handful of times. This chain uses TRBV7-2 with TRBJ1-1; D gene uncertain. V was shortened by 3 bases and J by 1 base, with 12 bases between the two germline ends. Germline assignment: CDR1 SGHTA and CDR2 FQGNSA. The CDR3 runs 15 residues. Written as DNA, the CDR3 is TGTGCCAGCAGCTTTGACCTGTTGGGGAACACTGAAGCTTTCTTT. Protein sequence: CASSFDLLGNTEAFF. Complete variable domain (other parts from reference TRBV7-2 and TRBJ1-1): GAGVSQSPSNKVTEKGKDVELRCDPISGHTALYWYRQSLGQGLEFLIYFQGNSAPDKSGLPSDRFSAERTGGSVSTLTIQRTQQEDSAVYLCASSFDLLGNTEAFFGQGTRLTVV.

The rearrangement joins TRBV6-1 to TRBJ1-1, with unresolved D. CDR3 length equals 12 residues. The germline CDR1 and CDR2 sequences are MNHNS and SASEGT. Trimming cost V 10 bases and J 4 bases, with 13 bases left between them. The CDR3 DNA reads TGTGCCACCAAAGGGCTCGGCACTGAAGCTTTCTTT. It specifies CATKGLGTEAFF.

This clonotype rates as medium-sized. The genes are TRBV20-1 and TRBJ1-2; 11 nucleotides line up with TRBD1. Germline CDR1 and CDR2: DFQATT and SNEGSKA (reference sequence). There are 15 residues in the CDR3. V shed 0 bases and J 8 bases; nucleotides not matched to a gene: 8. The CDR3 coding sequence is TGCAGTGCTAGAGAGGGGGGACAGGGGGGCGTCGGCTACACCTTC. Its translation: CSAREGGQGGVGYTF.

The DNA of the CDR3 is TGTGCCTGGAGCCTAACTCTTAGCGGGAGGATACTGAATACGCAGTATTTT. Protein sequence: CAWSLTLSGRILNTQYF. The chain carries TRBV30 and TRBJ2-3, with TRBD2 matching 10 bases. Trimming removed 3 bases from V and 7 bases from J; junction bases left unmatched: 16. CDR1 is GTSNPN and CDR2 is SVGIG in the germline V gene (reference sequence). The CDR3 extends over 17 amino acids.

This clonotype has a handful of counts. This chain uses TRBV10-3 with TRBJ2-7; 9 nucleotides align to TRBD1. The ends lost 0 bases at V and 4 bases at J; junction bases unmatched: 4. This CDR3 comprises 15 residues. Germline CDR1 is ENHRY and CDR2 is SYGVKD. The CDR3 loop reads CAISESRDRAYEQYF. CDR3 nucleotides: TGTGCCATCAGTGAGTCGAGGGACAGGGCTTACGAGCAGTACTTC.

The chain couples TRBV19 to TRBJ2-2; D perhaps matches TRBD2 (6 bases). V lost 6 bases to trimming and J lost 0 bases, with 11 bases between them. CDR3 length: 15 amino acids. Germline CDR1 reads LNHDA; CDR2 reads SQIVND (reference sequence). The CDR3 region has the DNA TGTGCCAGTAGGTCCGGGAGCTCGAACACCGGGGAGCTGTTTTTT. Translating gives CASRSGSSNTGELFF.

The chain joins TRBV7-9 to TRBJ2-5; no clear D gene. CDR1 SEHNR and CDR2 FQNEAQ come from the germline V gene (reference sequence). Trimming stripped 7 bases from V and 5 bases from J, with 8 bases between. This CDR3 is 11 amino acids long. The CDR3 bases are TGTGCCAGCACCCTTGAGGAGACCCAGTACTTC. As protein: CASTLEETQYF.

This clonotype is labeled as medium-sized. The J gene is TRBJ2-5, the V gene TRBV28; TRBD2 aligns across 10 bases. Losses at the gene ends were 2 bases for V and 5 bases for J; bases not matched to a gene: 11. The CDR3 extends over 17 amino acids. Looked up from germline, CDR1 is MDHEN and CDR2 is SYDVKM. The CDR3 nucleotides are TGTGCCAGCAGTTTAGGGTCTAGCGGGAGATGGGTGGAGACCCAGTACTTC. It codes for CASSLGSSGRWVETQYF.

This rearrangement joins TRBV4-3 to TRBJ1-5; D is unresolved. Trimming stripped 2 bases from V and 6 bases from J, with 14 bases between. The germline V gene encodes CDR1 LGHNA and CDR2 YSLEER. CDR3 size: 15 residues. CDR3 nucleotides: TGCGCCAGCAGCCAAACCCCACCGCTTGCTCAGCCCCAGCATTTT. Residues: CASSQTPPLAQPQHF.

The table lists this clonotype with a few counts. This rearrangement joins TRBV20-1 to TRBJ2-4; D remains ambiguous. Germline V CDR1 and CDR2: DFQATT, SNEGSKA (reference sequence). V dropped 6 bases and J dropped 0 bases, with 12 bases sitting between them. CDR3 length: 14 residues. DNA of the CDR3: TGCAGTGCCCCCTATGCCCTAGCCAAAAACATTCAGTACTTC. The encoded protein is CSAPYALAKNIQYF.

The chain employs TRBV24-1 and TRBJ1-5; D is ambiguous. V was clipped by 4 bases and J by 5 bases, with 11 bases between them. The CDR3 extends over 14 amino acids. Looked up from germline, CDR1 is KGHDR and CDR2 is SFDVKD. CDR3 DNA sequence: TGTGCCACCAGTGAGGACGGGTGGGATCAGCCCCAGCATTTT. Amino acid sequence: CATSEDGWDQPQHF.

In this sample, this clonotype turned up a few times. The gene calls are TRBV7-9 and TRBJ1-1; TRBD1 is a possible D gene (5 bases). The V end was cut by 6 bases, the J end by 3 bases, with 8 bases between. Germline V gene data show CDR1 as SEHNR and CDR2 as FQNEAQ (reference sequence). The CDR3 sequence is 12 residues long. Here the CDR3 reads CASSSQDTEAFF. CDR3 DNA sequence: TGTGCCAGCAGTTCACAGGACACTGAAGCTTTCTTT.

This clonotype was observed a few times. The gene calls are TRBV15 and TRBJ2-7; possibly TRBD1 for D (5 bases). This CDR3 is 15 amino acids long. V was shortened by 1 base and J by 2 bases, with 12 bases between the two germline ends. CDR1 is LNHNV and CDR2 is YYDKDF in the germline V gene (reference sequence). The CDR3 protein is CATSRGHRGTYEQYF. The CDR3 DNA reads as TGTGCCACCAGCAGAGGTCATAGGGGAACCTACGAGCAGTACTTC.

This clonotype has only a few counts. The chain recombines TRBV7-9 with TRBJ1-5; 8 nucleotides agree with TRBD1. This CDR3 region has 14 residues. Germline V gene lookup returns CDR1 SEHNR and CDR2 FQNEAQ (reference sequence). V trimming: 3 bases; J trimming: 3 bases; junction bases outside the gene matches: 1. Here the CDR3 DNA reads TGTGCCAGCAGCTTGACAGGGGCCAATCAGCCCCAGCATTTT. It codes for CASSLTGANQPQHF.

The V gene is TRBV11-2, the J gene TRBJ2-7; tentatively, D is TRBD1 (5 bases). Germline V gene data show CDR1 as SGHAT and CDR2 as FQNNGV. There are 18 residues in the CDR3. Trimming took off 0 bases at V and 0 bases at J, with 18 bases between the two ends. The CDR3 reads CASSLDFSWAGFSYEQYF. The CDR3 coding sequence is TGTGCCAGCAGCTTAGATTTCAGTTGGGCAGGGTTCTCCTACGAGCAGTACTTC. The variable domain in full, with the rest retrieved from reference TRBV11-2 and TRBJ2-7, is EAGVAQSPRYKIIEKRQSVAFWCNPISGHATLYWYQQILGQGPKLLIQFQNNGVVDDSQLPKDRFSAERLKGVDSTLKIQPAKLEDSAVYLCASSLDFSWAGFSYEQYFGPGTRLTVT.

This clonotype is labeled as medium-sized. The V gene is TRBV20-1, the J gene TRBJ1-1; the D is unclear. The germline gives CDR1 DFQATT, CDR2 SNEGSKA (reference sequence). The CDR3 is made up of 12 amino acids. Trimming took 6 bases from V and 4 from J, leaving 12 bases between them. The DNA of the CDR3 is TGCAGTGCGCTGGACCTTGGCACTGAAGCTTTCTTT. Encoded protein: CSALDLGTEAFF.

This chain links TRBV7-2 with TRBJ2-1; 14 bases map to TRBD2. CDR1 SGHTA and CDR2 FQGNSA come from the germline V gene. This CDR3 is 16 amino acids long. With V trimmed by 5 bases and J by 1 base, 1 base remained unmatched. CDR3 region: CASSRTSGRSYNEQFF. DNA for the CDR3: TGTGCCAGCAGCCGGACTAGCGGGAGGTCCTACAATGAGCAGTTCTTC. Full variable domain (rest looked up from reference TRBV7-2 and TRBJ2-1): GAGVSQSPSNKVTEKGKDVELRCDPISGHTALYWYRQSLGQGLEFLIYFQGNSAPDKSGLPSDRFSAERTGGSVSTLTIQRTQQEDSAVYLCASSRTSGRSYNEQFFGPGTRLTVL.

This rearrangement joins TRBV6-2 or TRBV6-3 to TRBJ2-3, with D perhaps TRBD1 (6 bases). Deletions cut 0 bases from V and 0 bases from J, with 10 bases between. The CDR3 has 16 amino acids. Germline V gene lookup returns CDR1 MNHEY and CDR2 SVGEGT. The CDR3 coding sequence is TGTGCCAGCAGTTACTCGACAGGCCCCAGCACAGATACGCAGTATTTT. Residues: CASSYSTGPSTDTQYF.

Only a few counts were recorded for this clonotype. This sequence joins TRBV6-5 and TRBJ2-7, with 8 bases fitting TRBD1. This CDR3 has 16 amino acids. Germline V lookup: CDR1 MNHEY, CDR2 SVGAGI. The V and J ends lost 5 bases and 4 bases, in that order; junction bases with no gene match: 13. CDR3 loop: CASSLPSRDRNYEQYF. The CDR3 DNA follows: TGTGCCAGCAGTCTCCCGAGTAGGGACAGGAATTACGAGCAGTACTTC.

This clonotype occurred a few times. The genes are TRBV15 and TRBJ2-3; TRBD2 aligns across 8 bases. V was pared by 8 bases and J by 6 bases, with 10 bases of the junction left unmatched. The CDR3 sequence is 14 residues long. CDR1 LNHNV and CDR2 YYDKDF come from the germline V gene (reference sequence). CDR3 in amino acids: CATGRGGWVDTQYF. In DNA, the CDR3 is TGTGCCACCGGACGCGGGGGGTGGGTTGATACGCAGTATTTT.

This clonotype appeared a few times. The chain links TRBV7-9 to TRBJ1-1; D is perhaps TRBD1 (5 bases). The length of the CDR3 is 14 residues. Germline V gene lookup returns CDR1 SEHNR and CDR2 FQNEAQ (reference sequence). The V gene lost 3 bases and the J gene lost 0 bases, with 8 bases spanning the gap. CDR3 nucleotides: TGTGCCAGCAGCTTCAAAGGGGTGAACACTGAAGCTTTCTTT. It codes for CASSFKGVNTEAFF.

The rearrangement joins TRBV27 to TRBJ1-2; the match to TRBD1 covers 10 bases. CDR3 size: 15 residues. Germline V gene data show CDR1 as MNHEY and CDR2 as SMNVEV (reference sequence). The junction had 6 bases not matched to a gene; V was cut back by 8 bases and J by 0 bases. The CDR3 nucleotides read TGTGCCAGCGGCGGGACAGGGGCTGCTAACTATGGCTACACCTTC. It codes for CASGGTGAANYGYTF.

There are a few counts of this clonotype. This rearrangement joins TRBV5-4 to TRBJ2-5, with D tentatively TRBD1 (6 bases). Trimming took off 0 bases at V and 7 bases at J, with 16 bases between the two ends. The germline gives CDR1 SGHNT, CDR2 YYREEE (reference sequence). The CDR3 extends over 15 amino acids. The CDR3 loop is CASSLGQARRWTQYF. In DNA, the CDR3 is TGTGCCAGCAGCTTGGGACAGGCACGGAGGTGGACCCAGTACTTC.

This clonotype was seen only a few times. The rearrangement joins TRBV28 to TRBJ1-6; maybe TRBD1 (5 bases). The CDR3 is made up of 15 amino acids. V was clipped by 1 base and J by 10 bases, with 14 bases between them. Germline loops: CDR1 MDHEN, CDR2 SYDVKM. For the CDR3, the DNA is TGTGCCAGCAGTTTATACCTCCAGGGAGAATCACCCCTCCACTTT. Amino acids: CASSLYLQGESPLHF.

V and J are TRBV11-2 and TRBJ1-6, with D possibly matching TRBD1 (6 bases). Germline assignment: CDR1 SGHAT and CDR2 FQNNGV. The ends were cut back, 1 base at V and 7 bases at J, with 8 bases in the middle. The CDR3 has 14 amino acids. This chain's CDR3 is CASSLGTANSPLHF. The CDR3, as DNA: TGTGCCAGCAGCTTAGGGACAGCAAATTCACCCCTCCACTTT.